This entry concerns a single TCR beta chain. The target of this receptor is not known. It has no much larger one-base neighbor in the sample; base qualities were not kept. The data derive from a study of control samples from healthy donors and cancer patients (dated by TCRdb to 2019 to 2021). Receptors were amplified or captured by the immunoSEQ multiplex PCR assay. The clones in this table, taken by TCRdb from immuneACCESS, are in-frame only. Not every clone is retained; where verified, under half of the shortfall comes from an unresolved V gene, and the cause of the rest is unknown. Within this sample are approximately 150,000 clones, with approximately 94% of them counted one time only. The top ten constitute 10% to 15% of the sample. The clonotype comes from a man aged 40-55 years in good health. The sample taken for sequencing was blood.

Read as DNA, the sequence is TGTGCCAGCAGCTTGGAAGGCGGGGGCACAGATACGCAGTATTTT. Translated, this gives CASSLEGGGTDTQYF. This receptor chain uses TRBV5-8 and TRBJ2-3; a tentative D call is TRBD2 (6 bases match). CDR1 SGHTS and CDR2 YDEGEE were looked up in the germline V gene. The CDR3 has 15 amino acids, counting the end cysteine and phenylalanine. The retained sequence is limited to the CDR3, 45 bases, with the frame set at the first base. V loses 0 bases of germline sequence and J loses 1 base, and the interval between the two ends is 9 bases.